The 25 T cell receptor beta chains listed next were all sequenced from one sample in a study of T-cell memory formation after mild COVID-19. MiXCR was run by TCRdb on the 5' RACE reads, yielding one entry per CDR3 protein. The data contain roughly 400,000 distinct CDR3 sequences, roughly 17% of them singletons. The sequencing sample was made of PBMCs or a T cell subset sorted from them (not recorded which). These receptors were obtained from a man between 18 and 35 years old who had mild COVID-19 (a few samples of this study predate the infection). Cell type and time point are not known.

This clonotype was recorded a few times. The chain carries TRBV7-6 and TRBJ2-2; D is unclear. CDR1 is SGHVS, CDR2 FNYEAQ, per germline. The CDR3 has 17 amino acids. Trimming left V 1 base short and J 3 bases short, with 15 bases between. CDR3 amino acids: CASSLEGQPRDTGELFF. The CDR3 nucleotides are TGTGCCAGCAGCTTAGAAGGTCAGCCTAGAGACACCGGGGAGCTGTTTTTT.

This clonotype was observed a handful of times. One junction end disagrees with the germline gene, perhaps due to a read error. The chain has TRBV4-3 and TRBJ1-5, with D uncertain. Per the germline V gene, CDR1 is LGHNA and CDR2 is YSLEER. The CDR3 consists of 15 residues. The CDR3 DNA is TGCGCCAGCAGCCAAGGGCGGGGTAGCAATCAGCCCCAGAATTTT. Protein sequence: CASSQGRGSNQPQNF.

In nucleotides, the CDR3 is TGTGCCAGCAGCTTAACGACAGTTCTCTTTACCTATGGCTACACCTTC. It encodes CASSLTTVLFTYGYTF. The chain couples TRBV5-5 to TRBJ1-2; a weak D match, TRBD1 (5 bases). Germline V gene sequence: CDR1 SGHKS, CDR2 YYEKEE (reference sequence). Trimming shortened V by 2 bases and J by 4 bases, and 18 bases separated the two germline ends. CDR3 length: 16 residues.

This chain joins TRBV7-2 and TRBJ1-1; D might be TRBD1 (6 bases). Looked up from germline, CDR1 is SGHTA and CDR2 is FQGNSA. The CDR3 has 12 amino acids. Trimming shortened V by 5 bases and J by 11 bases, and 15 bases separated the two germline ends. This CDR3 is CASSQRGKGAFF. The CDR3 DNA reads as TGTGCCAGCAGCCAAAGGGGGAAAGGGGCTTTCTTT.

The chain employs TRBV6-6 and TRBJ2-6; D unclear. The length of the CDR3 is 16 residues. Germline CDR1 reads MNHNY; CDR2 reads SVGAGI (reference sequence). V was pared by 10 bases and J by 2 bases, with 18 bases between. The CDR3 spells CATRYMVQAGANVLTF. The DNA of the CDR3 is TGTGCCACCAGGTACATGGTGCAGGCTGGGGCCAACGTCCTGACTTTC.

This clonotype was recorded a few times. The chain joins TRBV28 to TRBJ1-2, with TRBD1 identical over 7 bases. The CDR3 consists of 15 residues. The germline gives CDR1 MDHEN, CDR2 SYDVKM. J gave up 0 bases and V 3 bases, and 4 bases lay outside the gene matches. DNA of the CDR3: TGTGCCAGCAGTTTCAGGGGGAGGCCTAACTATGGCTACACCTTC. Amino acid sequence: CASSFRGRPNYGYTF.

This clonotype was recorded a few times. The chain employs TRBV20-1 and TRBJ2-3, with 11 bases that match TRBD2. V lost 3 bases, J lost 14 bases, and 7 bases stayed unmatched. CDR3 length: 12 residues. Germline V CDR1 and CDR2: DFQATT, SNEGSKA (reference sequence). DNA for the CDR3: TGCAGTGCTAGCCAAACTAGCGGGGGAGGGTATTTT. It yields the protein CSASQTSGGGYF.

This chain joins TRBV4-1 and TRBJ2-2; TRBD2 might be the D (5 bases). The CDR3 has 14 residues. Deletions cut 0 bases from V and 7 bases from J, with 9 bases between. The germline V gene has CDR1 MGHRA and CDR2 YSYEKL. The CDR3 DNA sequence: TGCGCCAGCAGCCAAGAAGCGGATGGCGGGGAGCTGTTTTTT. Residues: CASSQEADGGELFF.

This clonotype was observed a handful of times. This chain uses TRBV7-7 with TRBJ2-5; no definite D call. Per the germline V gene, CDR1 is SSHAT and CDR2 is FNYEAQ (reference sequence). CDR3 length: 15 amino acids. V lost 5 bases to trimming and J lost 2 bases, with 15 bases between them. CDR3 in amino acids: CASSPRTASQETQYF. CDR3 in DNA: TGTGCCAGCAGCCCACGGACGGCAAGTCAAGAGACCCAGTACTTC. Filled out from reference TRBV7-7 and TRBJ2-5, the complete variable domain reads GAGVSQSPRYKVTKRGQDVTLRCDPISSHATLYWYQQALGQGPEFLTYFNYEAQPDKSGLPSDRFSAERPEGSISTLTIQRTEQRDSAMYRCASSPRTASQETQYFGPGTRLLVL.

The rearrangement joins TRBV20-1 to TRBJ2-3, with TRBD2 matching over 9 bases. The V gene's germline CDR1 is DFQATT and CDR2 SNEGSKA (reference sequence). The CDR3 has 17 amino acids. Germline trimming cut 0 bases from V and 1 base from J; bases unmatched to any gene: 8. The CDR3 region has the DNA TGCAGTGCTAGAGATCACTTCGTAGCGGGGGGCACAGATACGCAGTATTTT. Protein sequence: CSARDHFVAGGTDTQYF.

The chain links TRBV4-1 to TRBJ1-5; D ambiguous. Trimming shortened V by 0 bases and J by 6 bases, and 15 bases separated the two germline ends. The CDR3 is 16 amino acids. Germline CDR1 MGHRA, CDR2 YSYEKL. The CDR3 DNA reads as TGCGCCAGCAGCCAAGATCGACCGGAGCTGGGTCAGCCCCAGCATTTT. This codes for CASSQDRPELGQPQHF.

This clonotype was seen many times. The chain joins TRBV27 to TRBJ1-1; 9 bases align to TRBD1. The CDR3 spans 15 residues. Per the germline V gene, CDR1 is MNHEY and CDR2 is SMNVEV (reference sequence). The V gene end was trimmed by 4 bases and the J gene end by 3 bases; junction bases not matched to a gene: 6. The CDR3 nucleotides are TGTGCCAGCAGTTCCGCGGGACAGGGTTACACTGAAGCTTTCTTT. Its protein product is CASSSAGQGYTEAFF.

There are a few counts of this clonotype. The chain uses TRBV7-9 and TRBJ2-1; no definite D call. Germline V lookup: CDR1 SEHNR, CDR2 FQNEAQ (reference sequence). The germline V and J ends were trimmed by 2 bases and 9 bases, with 11 bases remaining between them. CDR3 length: 13 residues. The CDR3 DNA sequence: TGTGCCAGCAGCTTAAGAGGAGACGGTGAGCAGTTCTTC. Translating gives CASSLRGDGEQFF.

Regarding this clonotype: A much more abundant neighbour one base away suggests this may be a read error. This chain uses TRBV6-5 with TRBJ2-2; D remains ambiguous. Deletions cut 2 bases from V and 0 bases from J, with 1 base between. The CDR3 totals 13 residues. Germline lookup yields CDR1 MNHEY and CDR2 SVGAGI. In DNA, the CDR3 is TGTGCCAGCAGTTACCCGAACACCGGGGAGCTGTTTTTT. This translates into CASSYPNTGELFF.

This sequence joins TRBV7-8 and TRBJ1-2, with 9 bases lining up with TRBD1. Trimming at V came to 5 bases and at J to 5 bases, leaving 3 bases not matched to a gene. CDR3 size: 13 residues. From germline, CDR1 is SGHVS and CDR2 FQNEAQ. Here the CDR3 reads CASSRTGEYGYTF. The CDR3 bases are TGTGCCAGCAGCCGGACAGGGGAGTATGGCTACACCTTC.

This clonotype was found a few times. The V gene is TRBV7-9, the J gene TRBJ1-1, with TRBD1 identical over 8 bases. There are 15 residues in the CDR3. Germline trimming cut 5 bases from V and 3 bases from J; bases unmatched to any gene: 8. Germline V gene lookup returns CDR1 SEHNR and CDR2 FQNEAQ (reference sequence). DNA of the CDR3: TGTGCCAGCAGCACCCGACAGGGGCGAGACACTGAAGCTTTCTTT. Translating it yields CASSTRQGRDTEAFF.

This clonotype turned up a few times. J is TRBJ1-4 and V is TRBV5-1; no reliable D call. Germline lookup yields CDR1 SGHRS and CDR2 YFSETQ. This CDR3 spans 16 amino acids. Trimming stripped 1 base from V and 2 bases from J, with 12 bases between. This chain's CDR3 is CASSLNTLGTNEKLFF. CDR3 nucleotide sequence: TGCGCCAGCAGCTTGAACACCTTGGGTACTAATGAAAAACTGTTTTTT.

This chain joins TRBV18 and TRBJ2-5; D uncertain. The length of the CDR3 is 13 residues. The germline V gene encodes CDR1 KGHSH and CDR2 LQKENI. Trimming pared 1 base from V and 7 bases from J, leaving 10 bases between. The CDR3 sequence is CASSPRQPGTQYF. CDR3 nucleotide sequence: TGTGCCAGCTCACCACGCCAACCGGGGACCCAGTACTTC. The whole variable domain, remainder taken from reference TRBV18 and TRBJ2-5, is NAGVMQNPRHLVRRRGQEARLRCSPMKGHSHVYWYRQLPEEGLKFMVYLQKENIIDESGMPKERFSAEFPKEGPSILRIQQVVRGDSAAYFCASSPRQPGTQYFGPGTRLLVL.

CDR3 coding DNA: TGTGCCGGTTACAGGGCCACTGAAGCTTTCTTT. This encodes CAGYRATEAFF. The chain recombines TRBV7-9 with TRBJ1-1, with a possible D match to TRBD1 (6 bases). Trimming removed 11 bases from V and 4 bases from J, with 11 bases in between. In germline, CDR1 is SEHNR, CDR2 FQNEAQ (reference sequence). The CDR3 runs to 11 residues.

This clonotype was seen a few times. This rearrangement joins TRBV3-1 to TRBJ1-1; a possible D gene is TRBD1 (5 bases). Deletions cut 5 bases from V and 4 bases from J, with 20 bases between. This CDR3 region has 16 residues. Germline values: CDR1 LGHDT, CDR2 YNNKEL (reference sequence). CDR3 protein: CASSRSGWGLSTEAFF. CDR3 sequence (DNA): TGTGCCAGCAGCAGGTCCGGTTGGGGGTTGAGCACTGAAGCTTTCTTT.

This clonotype was detected many times. V gene TRBV6-5 combines with J gene TRBJ2-1; 7 nucleotides line up with TRBD1. With V trimmed by 6 bases and J by 5 bases, 10 bases remained unmatched. The CDR3 loop spans 15 amino acids. CDR1 MNHEY and CDR2 SVGAGI come from the germline V gene. CDR3 loop: CASRYRDSIHNEQFF. The CDR3 nucleotides are TGTGCCAGCAGGTACCGGGACAGTATCCACAATGAGCAGTTCTTC.

The chain couples TRBV12-3 or TRBV12-4 to TRBJ2-7, with TRBD2 matching 8 bases. The CDR3 length is 14 residues. The trim removed 8 bases at V and 1 base at J, leaving 7 bases unmatched. CDR3 DNA: TGTGCCAGCTCGGCGGGGGGCCGTTCCTACGAGCAGTACTTC. Its translation is CASSAGGRSYEQYF.

The chain uses TRBV29-1 and TRBJ2-7, with D possibly called TRBD1 or TRBD2 (6 bases each). This CDR3 is 13 amino acids long. V dropped 5 bases and J dropped 7 bases, with 18 bases sitting between them. In germline, CDR1 is SQVTM, CDR2 ANQGSEA. The chain's CDR3 is CSVFRGGLGEQYV. CDR3 DNA sequence: TGCAGCGTTTTCAGGGGAGGATTGGGTGAGCAGTACGTC.

The table lists this clonotype with a few counts. The chain is built from TRBV7-9 and TRBJ2-7, with a weak D call TRBD2 (6 bases). V shed 0 bases and J shed 2 bases, with 11 bases lying between them. The germline V gene encodes CDR1 SEHNR and CDR2 FQNEAQ (reference sequence). The CDR3 is made up of 15 amino acids. This CDR3 is CASSLASWGAYEQYV. The CDR3 DNA follows: TGTGCCAGCAGCTTAGCGTCTTGGGGGGCCTACGAGCAGTACGTC.

Written as DNA, the CDR3 is TGCAGTGCTAGGGGCCGGCAGCAGTTCTTC. Translated, it gives CSARGRQQFF. The V gene is TRBV20-1, the J gene TRBJ2-1; D is unresolved. V was clipped by 3 bases and J by 11 bases, with 8 bases between them. CDR1 is DFQATT and CDR2 is SNEGSKA in the germline V gene (reference sequence). The CDR3 runs to 10 residues.